This is a list of T cell receptor beta chains from one sample in a study of blood T cells in healthy people across ages. TCRdb ran MiXCR on the 5' RACE reads and lists one entry per CDR3 protein. The sample holds fewer than 800,000 distinct CDR3 sequences, around 49% seen once. The sequencing sample was made of blood. These receptors all stem from an older woman in good health. CDR3s include the opening cysteine and the closing phenylalanine or tryptophan. A D gene is named only where the DNA matches it firmly. Clone size appears in some rows only: once, few, many, or a class for an expanded clone.

-,few,TRBJ2-7,TRBV7-9,CASSRQPYEQYF,TGTGCCAGCAGTCGACAGCCCTACGAGCAGTACTTC
TRBD1,few,TRBJ2-1,TRBV29-1,CSVGSGTGGEQFF,TGCAGCGTTGGGTCCGGGACAGGGGGCGAGCAGTTCTTC
-,-,TRBJ2-5,TRBV7-2,CASSSVGGVETQYF,TGTGCCAGCAGCTCCGTGGGTGGGGTAGAGACCCAGTACTTC
-,-,TRBJ2-1,TRBV15,CATSSSRGWEQFF,TGTGCCACCAGCAGTTCCCGAGGGTGGGAGCAGTTCTTC
-,-,TRBJ2-5,TRBV7-2,CASSLGSAGKQETQYF,TGTGCCAGCAGCTTAGGATCAGCAGGGAAACAAGAGACCCAGTACTTC
-,-,TRBJ1-1,TRBV6-6,CASSTGINMNTEAFF,TGTGCCAGCAGTACAGGGATTAACATGAACACTGAAGCTTTCTTT
TRBD2,-,TRBJ2-7,TRBV24-1,CATSDSWLAGMNEQYF,TGTGCCACCAGTGATAGCTGGCTAGCGGGAATGAATGAGCAGTACTTC
TRBD2,many,TRBJ2-3,TRBV11-1,CASSLMGSSGSTTDTQYF,TGTGCCAGCAGCCTTATGGGGAGTAGCGGGAGTACCACAGATACGCAGTATTTT
-,few,TRBJ1-2,TRBV20-1,CSARDRSSFLYGYTF,TGCAGTGCTAGAGATCGGTCCAGTTTTCTCTATGGCTACACCTTC
-,once,TRBJ2-5,TRBV7-2,CASSLVGSGEQYF,TGTGCCAGCAGCTTAGTGGGTTCTGGTGAGCAGTACTTC
TRBD2,few,TRBJ2-7,TRBV6-5,CASSYSSAGGPRSYEQYF,TGTGCCAGCAGTTACTCGTCAGCGGGAGGGCCCCGCTCCTACGAGCAGTACTTC
-,-,TRBJ1-4,TRBV28,CASSLLGGQDEKLFF,TGTGCCAGCAGTTTATTAGGAGGGCAGGATGAAAAACTGTTTTTT
TRBD2,-,TRBJ2-1,TRBV20-1,CSARGGLAGVRYNEQFF,TGCAGTGCTAGAGGTGGACTAGCGGGAGTCCGGTACAATGAGCAGTTCTTC
TRBD2,once,TRBJ2-3,TRBV5-1,CASSFTSGVTDTQYF,TGCGCCAGCAGCTTCACTAGCGGGGTCACAGATACGCAGTATTTT
-,-,TRBJ2-6,TRBV7-8,CASSPWDASSGANVLTF,TGTGCCAGCAGCCCCTGGGACGCTAGCTCTGGGGCCAACGTCCTGACTTTC
TRBD1,-,TRBJ2-7,TRBV4-2,CASSQDYGQVYEQYF,TGTGCCAGCAGCCAAGACTACGGACAGGTCTACGAGCAGTACTTC
-,few,TRBJ1-5,TRBV6-1,CASSDPGRGSNQPQHF,TGTGCCAGCAGTGACCCCGGAAGGGGTAGCAATCAGCCCCAGCATTTT
-,-,TRBJ1-5,TRBV20-1,CSATKATGRGTYSNQPQHF,TGCAGTGCTACCAAAGCGACAGGTAGGGGGACCTATAGCAATCAGCCCCAGCATTTT
-,few,TRBJ2-5,TRBV29-1,CSVDGVEGQETQYF,TGCAGCGTTGATGGGGTGGAGGGACAAGAGACCCAGTACTTC
TRBD2,-,TRBJ2-1,TRBV6-6,CASGGLGLYNEQFF,TGTGCCAGCGGAGGACTAGGTCTTTACAATGAGCAGTTCTTC
-,-,TRBJ2-3,TRBV24-1,CATSRGDTQYF,TGTGCCACCAGCCGGGGTGATACGCAGTATTTT
TRBD1,-,TRBJ1-2,TRBV5-1,CASSQGTGNNGYTF,TGCGCCAGCAGCCAGGGGACAGGGAATAATGGCTACACCTTC
-,-,TRBJ1-4,TRBV29-1,CSVEIPGREKLFF,TGCAGCGTTGAAATACCGGGCAGGGAAAAACTGTTTTTT
TRBD1,-,TRBJ1-1,TRBV20-1,CSAQQGGTLNTEAFF,TGCAGTGCCCAACAAGGGGGCACTTTGAACACTGAAGCTTTCTTT
TRBD2,-,TRBJ2-1,TRBV29-1,CSVVPHLAGSYNEQFF,TGCAGCGTTGTTCCCCACCTAGCGGGCTCCTACAATGAGCAGTTCTTC
-,-,TRBJ2-7,TRBV29-1,CSVLAETYEQYF,TGCAGCGTTCTTGCAGAGACCTACGAGCAGTACTTC
TRBD2,once,TRBJ2-5,TRBV7-2,CASSSARAGALAREQYF,TGTGCCAGCAGCTCGGCTAGAGCGGGAGCCCTAGCCCGGGAGCAGTACTTC
-,-,TRBJ1-2,TRBV7-2,CASSQGPRDYGYTF,TGTGCCAGCAGCCAAGGGCCGCGAGACTATGGCTACACCTTC
-,few,TRBJ2-3,TRBV7-9,CASSLDRRITDTQYF,TGTGCCAGCAGCTTAGATAGGCGTATCACAGATACGCAGTATTTT
-,-,TRBJ2-1,TRBV12-3/TRBV12-4,CASTLDVGSREQFF,TGTGCCAGCACCTTAGATGTAGGTTCTCGTGAGCAGTTCTTC
-,once,TRBJ2-7,TRBV7-2,CACIHSPSRGEQYF,TGTGCCTGCATTCACAGTCCCTCGAGGGGCGAGCAGTACTTC
-,few,TRBJ1-6,TRBV29-1,CSAGGVGSPLHF,TGCAGCGCCGGAGGGGTTGGGTCACCCCTCCACTTT
-,-,TRBJ2-1,TRBV27,CASTEGEGSHNEQFF,TGTGCCAGCACGGAGGGAGAAGGCTCCCACAATGAGCAGTTCTTC
TRBD1,few,TRBJ2-1,TRBV5-1,CASSPGRTGNNEQFF,TGCGCCAGCAGCCCTGGGAGGACAGGGAACAATGAGCAGTTCTTC
-,-,TRBJ1-2,TRBV28,CASFSGVNYGYTF,TGTGCCAGCTTTAGTGGGGTAAACTATGGCTACACCTTC
TRBD1,-,TRBJ1-5,TRBV12-3/TRBV12-4,CASSSLQGVHQPQHF,TGTGCCAGTAGTTCGTTACAGGGGGTTCATCAGCCCCAGCATTTT
TRBD1,-,TRBJ1-5,TRBV20-1,CSARPGTGGIQPQHF,TGCAGTGCTAGGCCCGGGACAGGGGGCATCCAGCCCCAGCATTTT
TRBD2,-,TRBJ2-7,TRBV12-3/TRBV12-4,CASSRREGAYEQYF,TGTGCCAGCAGTCGGAGGGAGGGTGCCTACGAGCAGTACTTC
-,-,TRBJ2-7,TRBV18,CASSPMRANEQYF,TGTGCCAGCTCACCAATGCGCGCCAATGAGCAGTACTTC
-,-,TRBJ2-3,TRBV4-3,CASSQDRGDSQSTDTQYF,TGCGCCAGCAGCCAAGATAGGGGGGACAGCCAAAGCACAGATACGCAGTATTTT
-,many,TRBJ2-6,TRBV27,CASSLDGSSGANVLTF,TGTGCCAGCAGTTTGGACGGTAGCTCTGGGGCCAACGTCCTGACTTTC
-,-,TRBJ1-4,TRBV4-2,CASSQSVAGAGEKLFF,TGTGCCAGCAGCCAATCCGTCGCGGGGGCAGGGGAAAAACTGTTTTTT
-,-,TRBJ1-2,TRBV3-1,CASSQRYNYGYTF,TGTGCCAGCAGCCAGAGGTATAACTATGGCTACACCTTC
TRBD1,-,TRBJ2-1,TRBV9,CASSPFDRVGNEQFF,TGTGCCAGCAGCCCTTTTGACAGGGTTGGGAATGAGCAGTTCTTC
TRBD2,few,TRBJ2-1,TRBV7-3,CASSPSTSSHEQFF,TGTGCCAGCAGCCCCTCGACTAGCAGCCATGAGCAGTTCTTC
-,few,TRBJ2-7,TRBV15,CATSRDRGRHEQYF,TGTGCCACCAGCAGAGACAGGGGGAGGCACGAGCAGTACTTC